The next 5 T cell receptor beta chains were all read from a single sample in a study of blood T cell repertoires in COVID-19. The method was immunoSEQ multiplex PCR; TCRdb's version includes in-frame clones alone and lacks a portion of them. The sample lists about 440,000 clones, about 90% occurring once. Input material: PBMCs or T cells enriched from blood (not recorded which). These receptors originate from a man aged 18 to 30 who had recovered from COVID-19.

In DNA form, the CDR3 reads TGTGCCAGCAGCTGGGGGCAGGGATTAGATACGCAGTATTTT. Protein sequence: CASSWGQGLDTQYF. The chain is built from TRBV7-2 and TRBJ2-3, with D tentatively TRBD1 (6 bases). CDR3 length: 14 residues. Trimming left V 4 bases short and J 5 bases short, with 13 bases between. CDR1 is SGHTA and CDR2 is FQGNSA in the germline V gene.

The V gene is TRBV7-2, the J gene TRBJ2-1, with 9 positions matching TRBD2. CDR1 is SGHTA and CDR2 is FQGNSA in the germline V gene. The CDR3 spans 17 residues. V lost 2 bases to trimming and J lost 4 bases; unmatched junction nucleotides: 9. The DNA of the CDR3 is TGTGCCAGCAGCTTAAGTACTAGCGGGCCCAATTACAATGAGCAGTTCTTC. It specifies CASSLSTSGPNYNEQFF. Looking up the rest from reference TRBV7-2 and TRBJ2-1 gives the full variable domain: GAGVSQSPSNKVTEKGKDVELRCDPISGHTALYWYRQSLGQGLEFLIYFQGNSAPDKSGLPSDRFSAERTGGSVSTLTIQRTQQEDSAVYLCASSLSTSGPNYNEQFFGPGTRLTVL.

This chain joins TRBV27 and TRBJ2-5; tentative D call: TRBD2 (5 bases). The CDR3 sequence is 14 residues long. Germline assignment: CDR1 MNHEY and CDR2 SMNVEV (reference sequence). Between the trimmed V and J ends, which lost 4 bases and 4 bases, there was a span of 13 bases. DNA of the CDR3: TGTGCCAGCAGTTCTATCCGGGAAATAGAGACCCAGTACTTC. Protein product: CASSSIREIETQYF.

The rearrangement joins TRBV28 to TRBJ1-2, with D possibly TRBD1 on 6 matching bases. The CDR3 runs 15 residues. The germline V gene has CDR1 MDHEN and CDR2 SYDVKM. The germline V and J ends were trimmed by 3 bases and 6 bases, with 17 bases remaining between them. The CDR3: CASSFSGGAFNGYTF. The CDR3 DNA reads as TGTGCCAGCAGTTTTTCGGGGGGCGCTTTCAATGGCTACACCTTC.

The chain has TRBV28 and TRBJ1-6; the D is unclear. With 4 bases removed from V and 7 bases from J, the gap between germline ends came to 14 bases. Germline CDR1 and CDR2: MDHEN and SYDVKM. The CDR3 totals 15 residues. Here the CDR3 DNA reads TGTGCCAGCAGTTACAGCCGAGGGAGGAATTCACCCCTCCACTTT. Its protein is CASSYSRGRNSPLHF.